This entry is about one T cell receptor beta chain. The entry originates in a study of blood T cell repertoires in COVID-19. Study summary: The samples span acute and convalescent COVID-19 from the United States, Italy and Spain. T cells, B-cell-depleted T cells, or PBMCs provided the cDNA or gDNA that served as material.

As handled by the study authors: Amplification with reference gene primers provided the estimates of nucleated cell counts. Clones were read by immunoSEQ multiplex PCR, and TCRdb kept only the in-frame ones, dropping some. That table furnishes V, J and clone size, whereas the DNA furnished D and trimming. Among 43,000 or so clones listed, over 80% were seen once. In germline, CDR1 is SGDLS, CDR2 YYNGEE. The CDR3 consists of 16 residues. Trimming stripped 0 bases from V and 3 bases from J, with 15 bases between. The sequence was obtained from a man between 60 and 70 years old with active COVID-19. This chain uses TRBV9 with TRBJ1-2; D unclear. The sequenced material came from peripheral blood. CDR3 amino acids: CASSVGSAADYYGYTF. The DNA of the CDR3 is TGTGCCAGCAGCGTAGGCTCGGCCGCCGACTACTATGGCTACACCTTC. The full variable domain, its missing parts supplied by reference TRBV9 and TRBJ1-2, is DSGVTQTPKHLITATGQRVTLRCSPRSGDLSVYWYQQSLDQGLQFLIQYYNGEERAKGNILERFSAQQFPDLHSELNLSSLELGDSALYFCASSVGSAADYYGYTFGSGTRLTVV.